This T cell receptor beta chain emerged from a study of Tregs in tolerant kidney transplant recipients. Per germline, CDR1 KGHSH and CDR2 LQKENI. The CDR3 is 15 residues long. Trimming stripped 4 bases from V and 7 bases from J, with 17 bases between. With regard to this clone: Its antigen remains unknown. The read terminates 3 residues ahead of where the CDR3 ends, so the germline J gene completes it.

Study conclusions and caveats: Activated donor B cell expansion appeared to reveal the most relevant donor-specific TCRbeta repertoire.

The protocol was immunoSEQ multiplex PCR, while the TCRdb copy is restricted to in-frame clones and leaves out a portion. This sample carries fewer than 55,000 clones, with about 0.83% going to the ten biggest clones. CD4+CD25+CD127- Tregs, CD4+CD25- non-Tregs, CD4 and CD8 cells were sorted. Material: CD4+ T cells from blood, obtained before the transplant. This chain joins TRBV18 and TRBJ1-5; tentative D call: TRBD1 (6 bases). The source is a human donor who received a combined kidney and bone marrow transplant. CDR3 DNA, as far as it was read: TGTGCCAGCTCACAAGCCCAGGGGCTGGGGCAGCCC. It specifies CASSQAQGLGQP. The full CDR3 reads CASSQAQGLGQPQHF.